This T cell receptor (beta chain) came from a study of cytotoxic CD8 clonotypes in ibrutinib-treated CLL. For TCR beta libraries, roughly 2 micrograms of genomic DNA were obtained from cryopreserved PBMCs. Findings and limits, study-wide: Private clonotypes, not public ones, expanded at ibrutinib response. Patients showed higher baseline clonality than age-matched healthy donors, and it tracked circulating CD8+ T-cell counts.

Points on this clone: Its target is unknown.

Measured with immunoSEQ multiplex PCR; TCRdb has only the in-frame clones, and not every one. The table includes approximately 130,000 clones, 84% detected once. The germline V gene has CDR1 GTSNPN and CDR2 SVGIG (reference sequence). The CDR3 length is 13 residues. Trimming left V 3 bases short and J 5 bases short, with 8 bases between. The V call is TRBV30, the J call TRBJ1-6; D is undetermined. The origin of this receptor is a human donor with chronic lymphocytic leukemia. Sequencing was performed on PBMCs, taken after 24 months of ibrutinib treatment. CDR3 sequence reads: CAWRSVDNSPLHF. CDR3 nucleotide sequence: TGTGCCTGGAGAAGTGTGGATAATTCACCCCTCCACTTT.